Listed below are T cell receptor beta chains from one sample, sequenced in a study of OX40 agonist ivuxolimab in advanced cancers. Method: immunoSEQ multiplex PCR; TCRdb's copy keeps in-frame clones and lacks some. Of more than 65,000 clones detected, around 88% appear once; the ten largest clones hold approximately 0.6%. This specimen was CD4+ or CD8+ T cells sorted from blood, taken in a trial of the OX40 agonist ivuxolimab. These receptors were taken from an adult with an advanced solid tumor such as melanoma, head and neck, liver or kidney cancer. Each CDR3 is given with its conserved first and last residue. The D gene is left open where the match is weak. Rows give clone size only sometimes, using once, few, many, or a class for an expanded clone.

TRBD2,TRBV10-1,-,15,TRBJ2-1,CASSGLAGAYNEQFF,TGCGCCAGCAGTGGTCTAGCGGGGGCCTACAATGAGCAGTTCTTC
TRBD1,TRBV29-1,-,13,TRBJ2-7,CSVTTGGTYEQYF,TGCAGCGTTACGACAGGGGGAACCTACGAGCAGTACTTC
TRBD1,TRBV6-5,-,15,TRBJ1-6,CASRTGTEGSRPLHF,TGTGCCAGCAGGACAGGGACAGAAGGCTCGCGACCCCTCCACTTT
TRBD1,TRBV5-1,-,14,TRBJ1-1,CASSPQGAGTEAFF,TGCGCCAGCAGCCCGCAGGGGGCAGGCACTGAAGCTTTCTTT
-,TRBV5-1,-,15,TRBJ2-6,CASSQTGPGANVLTF,TGCGCCAGCAGCCAAACGGGGCCCGGGGCCAACGTCCTGACTTTC
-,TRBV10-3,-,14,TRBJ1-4,CAIRESTTNEKLFF,TGTGCCATCAGAGAGAGTACAACTAATGAAAAACTGTTTTTT
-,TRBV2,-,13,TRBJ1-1,CASVRGEGTEAFF,TGTGCCAGCGTAAGGGGGGAGGGGACTGAAGCTTTCTTT
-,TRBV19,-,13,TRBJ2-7,CASSSGRDYEQYF,TGTGCCAGTAGTAGCGGCAGGGACTACGAGCAGTACTTC
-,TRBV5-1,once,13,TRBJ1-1,CASSPSMNTEAFF,TGCGCCAGCAGCCCATCCATGAACACTGAAGCTTTCTTT
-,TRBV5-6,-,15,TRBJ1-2,CASSLAGVLDYGYTF,TGTGCCAGCAGCTTGGCAGGGGTCTTGGACTATGGCTACACCTTC
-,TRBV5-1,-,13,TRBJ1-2,CASSFDRAYGYTF,TGCGCCAGCAGCTTTGACAGAGCCTATGGCTACACCTTC
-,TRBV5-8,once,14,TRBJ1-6,CASSFRQERSPLHF,TGTGCCAGCAGCTTTCGTCAGGAACGATCACCCCTCCACTTT
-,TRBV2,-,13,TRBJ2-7,CAIQGGPDYEQYF,TGTGCCATCCAGGGGGGACCCGACTACGAGCAGTACTTC